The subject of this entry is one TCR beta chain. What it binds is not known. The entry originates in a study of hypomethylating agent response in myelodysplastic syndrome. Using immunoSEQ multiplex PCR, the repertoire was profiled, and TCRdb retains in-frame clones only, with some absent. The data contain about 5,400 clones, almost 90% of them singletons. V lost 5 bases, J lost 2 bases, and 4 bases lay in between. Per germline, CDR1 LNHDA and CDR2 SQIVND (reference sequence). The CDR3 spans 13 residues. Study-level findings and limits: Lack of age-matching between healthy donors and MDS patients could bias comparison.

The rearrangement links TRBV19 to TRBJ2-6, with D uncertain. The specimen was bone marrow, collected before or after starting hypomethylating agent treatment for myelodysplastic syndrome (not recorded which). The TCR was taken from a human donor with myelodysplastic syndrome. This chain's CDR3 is CASSAAGANVLTF. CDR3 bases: TGTGCCAGTAGTGCGGCTGGGGCCAACGTCCTGACTTTC.